This TCR beta chain was sequenced for a study of OX40 agonist ivuxolimab in advanced cancers. Study-wide context: Ivuxolimab, which targeted the costimulatory receptor OX40 (CD134), was an agonistic, fully human IgG2 monoclonal antibody. Intravenous ivuxolimab was administered to patients every 2 weeks at six dose levels: 0.01, 0.1, 0.3, 1.5, 3 and 10 mg/kg. Among the approximately 54 dose-escalation patients, around 20 had hepatocellular carcinoma, about 15 melanoma, 9 renal cell carcinoma and 9 head and neck cancer. In the dose-escalation cohort, approximately 82% of patients were male, and the mean age was approximately 64 years, with a range of roughly 23 to 85. Prior anti-PD-1, anti-PD-L1 or anti-CTLA-4 therapy was permitted, and approximately 40% of dose-escalation patients had received checkpoint inhibitors. Three dose-escalation patients achieved partial responses, one with hepatocellular carcinoma and two with cutaneous melanoma. The purpose of peripheral TCRbeta sequencing was to test whether ivuxolimab changed TCR sequence diversity and led to clonal T-cell expansion. The paper describes the monotherapy dose-escalation part (N of about 47 patients) of the phase I trial of ivuxolimab. The study at large found these results: Low levels of normalized T-cell clonal expansion were also shown by some nonresponding patients. Antigen specificity was not determined for the clonally expanded peripheral T cells. In partial responders in the 0.1-3.0 mg/kg groups, normalized peripheral clonal expansion was found to be among the lowest, especially among CD8+ T cells. After ivuxolimab, CD8+ T cells had more expanded clones than CD4+ T cells on average. At doses of 0.1 to 3.0 mg/kg, clonal expansion of both CD4+ and CD8+ T cells in blood was seen between baseline and week 6.

Genomic DNA was extracted from sorted cells for sequencing of the TCRbeta CDR3 region. The immunoSEQ Assay was used for sequencing of TCRbeta CDR3 regions. This is the immuneACCESS table as TCRdb keeps it, with only in-frame sequences that have V and J called. A part of the clones is gone; compared with another copy, unresolved V genes explain less than half, and the rest is unexplained. This sample is represented by some 75,000 clones; 70% to 90% of them were singletons. The ten biggest clones cover about 2.6% of the sample. Concerning this clone: The target of this receptor is not known. Per-base quality was not reported, and no clone a single base away is much larger than it.

Patients with autoimmune disease history or receiving systemic immunosuppression were excluded from the trial. Peripheral blood for TCR sequencing was collected from all dose cohorts at baseline, on cycle 4 day 1, and on cycle 7 day 1. Samples were obtained from an open-label, multicenter, first-in-human phase I dose-escalation trial of ivuxolimab. Adults with locally advanced or metastatic head and neck squamous cell, hepatocellular, melanoma or renal cell carcinoma were enrolled in the trial. CD4+ and CD8+ T cells were sorted separately from peripheral blood before TCR sequencing. The source of this sequence is an adult with an advanced solid tumor such as melanoma, head and neck, liver or kidney cancer. The material sequenced was CD4+ or CD8+ T cells sorted from blood, taken in a trial of the OX40 agonist ivuxolimab.

CDR3 region: CASSYRGDNEQFF. The nucleotides read TGTGCCAGTAGCTACAGGGGAGACAATGAGCAGTTCTTC. Recombination joined TRBV19 with TRBJ2-1, with TRBD1 matching 7 junction bases. Trimming takes 6 bases off V and 5 bases off J; junction bases not matched to a gene: 4. The CDR3 runs 13 residues from the cysteine to the phenylalanine. Left in the record is the CDR3 DNA by itself, 39 bases read in frame from the first base. Per the germline V gene (reference sequence), LNHDA is the CDR1 and SQIVND is the CDR2.